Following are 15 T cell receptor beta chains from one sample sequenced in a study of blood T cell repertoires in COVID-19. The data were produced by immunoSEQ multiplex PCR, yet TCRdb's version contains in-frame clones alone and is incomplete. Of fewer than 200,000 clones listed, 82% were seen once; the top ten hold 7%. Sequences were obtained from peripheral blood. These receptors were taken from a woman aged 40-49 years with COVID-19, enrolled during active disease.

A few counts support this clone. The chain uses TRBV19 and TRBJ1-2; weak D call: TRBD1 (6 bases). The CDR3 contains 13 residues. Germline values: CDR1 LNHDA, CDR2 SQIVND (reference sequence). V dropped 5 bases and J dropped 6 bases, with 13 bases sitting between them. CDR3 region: CASSATGSHGYTF. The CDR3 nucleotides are TGTGCCAGTAGTGCCACAGGGAGCCATGGCTACACCTTC.

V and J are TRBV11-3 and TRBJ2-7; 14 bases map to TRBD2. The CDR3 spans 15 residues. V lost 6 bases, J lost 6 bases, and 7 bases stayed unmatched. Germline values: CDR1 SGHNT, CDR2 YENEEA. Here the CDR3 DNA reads TGTGCCAGCAGTTCGGGACTAGCGGGAGATATCGAGCAGTACTTC. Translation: CASSSGLAGDIEQYF.

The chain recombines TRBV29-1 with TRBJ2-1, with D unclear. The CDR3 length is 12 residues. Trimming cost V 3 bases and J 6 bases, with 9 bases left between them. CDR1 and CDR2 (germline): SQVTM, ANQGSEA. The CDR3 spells CSVDIASNEQFF. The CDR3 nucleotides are TGCAGCGTTGACATAGCTAGCAATGAGCAGTTCTTC.

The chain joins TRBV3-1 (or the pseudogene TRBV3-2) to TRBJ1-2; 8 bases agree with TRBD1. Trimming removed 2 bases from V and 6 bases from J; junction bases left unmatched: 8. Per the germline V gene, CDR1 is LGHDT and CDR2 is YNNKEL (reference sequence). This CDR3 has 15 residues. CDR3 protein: CASSQQDREYHGYTF. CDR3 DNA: TGTGCCAGCAGCCAACAGGACAGGGAATATCATGGCTACACCTTC.

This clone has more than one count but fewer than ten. CDR3 sequence: CASGSGTANQPQHF. CDR3 in DNA: TGTGCTAGTGGTTCCGGGACAGCTAATCAGCCCCAGCATTTT. J is TRBJ1-5 and V is TRBV12-5; 7 bases line up with TRBD1. CDR1 is LGHNT, CDR2 FRNRAP, per germline. CDR3 length: 14 amino acids. V shed 4 bases and J 4 bases; nucleotides not matched to a gene: 4.

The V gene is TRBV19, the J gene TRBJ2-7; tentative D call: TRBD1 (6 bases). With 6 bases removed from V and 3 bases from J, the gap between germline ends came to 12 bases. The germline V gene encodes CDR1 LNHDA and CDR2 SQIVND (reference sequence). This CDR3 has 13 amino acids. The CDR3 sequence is CASSAGDLYEQYF. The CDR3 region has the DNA TGTGCCAGTAGCGCAGGGGACCTCTACGAGCAGTACTTC.

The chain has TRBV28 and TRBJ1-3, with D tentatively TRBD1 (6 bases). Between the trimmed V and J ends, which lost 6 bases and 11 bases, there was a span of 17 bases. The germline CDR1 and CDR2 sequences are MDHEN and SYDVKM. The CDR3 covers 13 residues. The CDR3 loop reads CASRKTQGYAIYF. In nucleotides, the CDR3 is TGTGCCAGCAGAAAGACCCAGGGGTACGCCATATATTTT. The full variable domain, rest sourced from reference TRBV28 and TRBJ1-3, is DVKVTQSSRYLVKRTGEKVFLECVQDMDHENMFWYRQDPGLGLRLIYFSYDVKMKEKGDIPEGYSVSREKKERFSLILESASTNQTSMYLCASRKTQGYAIYFGEGSWLTVV.

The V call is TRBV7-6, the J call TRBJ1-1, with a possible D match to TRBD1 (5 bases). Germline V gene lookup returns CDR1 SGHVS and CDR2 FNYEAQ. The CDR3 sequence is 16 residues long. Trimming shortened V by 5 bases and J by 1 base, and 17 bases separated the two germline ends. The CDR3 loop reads CASSAQLDTGNTEAFF. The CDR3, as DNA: TGTGCCAGCAGCGCGCAATTGGACACCGGGAACACTGAAGCTTTCTTT.

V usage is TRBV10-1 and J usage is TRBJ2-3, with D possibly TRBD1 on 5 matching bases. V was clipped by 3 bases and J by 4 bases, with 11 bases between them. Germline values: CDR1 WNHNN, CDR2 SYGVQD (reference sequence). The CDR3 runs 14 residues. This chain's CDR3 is CASSDQGVADTQYF. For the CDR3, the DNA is TGCGCCAGCAGTGATCAGGGTGTCGCAGATACGCAGTATTTT.

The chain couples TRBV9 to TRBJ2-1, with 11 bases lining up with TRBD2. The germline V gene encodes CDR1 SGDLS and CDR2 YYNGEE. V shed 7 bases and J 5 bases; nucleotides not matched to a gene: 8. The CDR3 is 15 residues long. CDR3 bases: TGTGCCAGCGGGGCGCAACTAGCGGGAGACAATGAGCAGTTCTTC. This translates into CASGAQLAGDNEQFF.

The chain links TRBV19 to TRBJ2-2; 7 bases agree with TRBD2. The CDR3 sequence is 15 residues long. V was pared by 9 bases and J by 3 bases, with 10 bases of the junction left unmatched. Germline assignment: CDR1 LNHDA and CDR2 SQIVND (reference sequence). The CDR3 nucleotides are TGTGCCAGCCAATTGTACCGGGGGGACACCGGGGAGCTGTTTTTT. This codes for CASQLYRGDTGELFF. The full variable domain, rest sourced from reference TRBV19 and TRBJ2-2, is DGGITQSPKYLFRKEGQNVTLSCEQNLNHDAMYWYRQDPGQGLRLIYYSQIVNDFQKGDIAEGYSVSREKKESFPLTVTSAQKNPTAFYLCASQLYRGDTGELFFGEGSRLTVL.

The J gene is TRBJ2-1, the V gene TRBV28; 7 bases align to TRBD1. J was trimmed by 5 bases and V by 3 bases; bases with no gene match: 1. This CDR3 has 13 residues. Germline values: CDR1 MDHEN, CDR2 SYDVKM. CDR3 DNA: TGTGCCAGCAGTTTGACAGGGAACAATGAGCAGTTCTTC. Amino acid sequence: CASSLTGNNEQFF.

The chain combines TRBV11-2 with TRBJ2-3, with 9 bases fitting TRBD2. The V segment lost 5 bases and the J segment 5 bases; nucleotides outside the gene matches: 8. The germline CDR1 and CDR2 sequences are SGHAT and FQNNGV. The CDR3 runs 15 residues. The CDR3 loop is CASSARGGGLDTQYF. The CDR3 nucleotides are TGTGCCAGCAGCGCGCGCGGGGGGGGGCTAGATACGCAGTATTTT.

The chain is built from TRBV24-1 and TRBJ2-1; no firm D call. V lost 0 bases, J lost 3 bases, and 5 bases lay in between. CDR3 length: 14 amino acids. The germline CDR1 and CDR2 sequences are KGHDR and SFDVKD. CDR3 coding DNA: TGTGCCACCAGTGATTTGGACAACTACAATGAGCAGTTCTTC. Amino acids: CATSDLDNYNEQFF.

DNA of the CDR3: TGTGCCTGGAGCAGCGGGACCACAGATACGCAGTATTTT. It yields the protein CAWSSGTTDTQYF. This rearrangement joins TRBV30 to TRBJ2-3; 7 bases are a match to TRBD2. V shed 3 bases, J shed 2 bases, and the junction held 2 bases outside the gene matches. Germline CDR1 GTSNPN, CDR2 SVGIG (reference sequence). The CDR3 spans 13 residues.